This TCR beta chain emerged from a study of memory CD8 T cells in hepatitis C reinfection. Study-wide context: A couple of donors cleared primary HCV but became chronic after reinfection. Peak reinfection samples were taken 3 to 8 weeks after detection.

Method: immunoSEQ multiplex PCR; TCRdb's copy keeps in-frame clones and lacks some. The table includes more than 35,000 clones, roughly 88% detected once. J was trimmed by 4 bases and V by 5 bases; bases with no gene match: 10. The germline V gene has CDR1 SSHAT and CDR2 FNYEAQ (reference sequence). The CDR3 has 16 residues. This sample's time point: peak reinfection, 3 to 8 weeks after reinfection detection. No in vitro expansion preceded TCR sequencing of the sorted cells. Total naive CD8 T cells were sorted as viable CD3+ CD8+ CD45RO- cells from two donors. The genes are TRBV7-7 and TRBJ2-2, with 7 bases that match TRBD1. This receptor was obtained from a man aged 18 to 35 with hepatitis C virus infection. The sample consisted of naive CD8+ T cells sorted from blood. This CDR3 reads CASSPGQAPVTGELFF. The CDR3 DNA reads as TGTGCCAGCAGCCCCGGACAGGCCCCTGTCACCGGGGAGCTGTTTTTT.